This T cell receptor beta chain is from a study of blood T cell repertoires in COVID-19. In the study overall: There were acute and convalescent COVID-19 samples, and they came from the United States, Italy and Spain. Nucleic acid was either cDNA or gDNA, and it came from T cells, B-cell-depleted T cells, or PBMCs.

This CDR3 is 15 amino acids long. V gave up 5 bases and J gave up 2 bases, with 15 bases separating them. Germline V lookup: CDR1 SGHTA, CDR2 FQGTGA. Participants spanned ages about 18 to 90 years and resided in 24 US areas. Original data processing: Scientists estimated how many nucleated cells there were by amplifying reference gene primers. Assay used: immunoSEQ multiplex PCR; TCRdb lists only in-frame clones, some missing. That table furnishes V, J and clone size, whereas the DNA furnished D and trimming. Here the sample spans a few hundred thousand clones, roughly 91% being singletons. This TCR was recovered from a woman younger than 30 who had recovered from COVID-19. This sequence joins TRBV7-3 and TRBJ2-5, with unresolved D. Sequencing was performed on PBMCs or T cells enriched from blood (not recorded which). This chain's CDR3 is CASSQSGQIQETQYF. CDR3 sequence (DNA): TGTGCCAGCAGCCAATCGGGTCAGATTCAAGAGACCCAGTACTTC. Using reference TRBV7-3 and TRBJ2-5 for the parts outside the CDR3, the full variable domain is GAGVSQTPSNKVTEKGKYVELRCDPISGHTALYWYRQSLGQGPEFLIYFQGTGAADDSGLPNDRFFAVRPEGSVSTLKIQRTERGDSAVYLCASSQSGQIQETQYFGPGTRLLVL.